The clone carrying this TCR beta chain was counted a few times. Its antigen remains unknown. The data are from a study of T-cell reconstitution after alpha-beta-depleted transplantation in children. Unique molecular identifiers were used to barcode this TCRbeta library. TCRdb passed the PCR reads through MiXCR, listing each CDR3 protein once. The repertoire holds about 250,000 distinct CDR3 sequences, with roughly a quarter as singletons. The CDR3 spans 14 residues. Germline CDR1 reads DFQATT; CDR2 reads SNEGSKA (reference sequence). The V segment lost 0 bases and the J segment 7 bases; nucleotides outside the gene matches: 8. Study-wide results and limits: T-cell counts and diversity at one year post-transplant came mainly from newly produced T cells. Some patients showed high day-60 TCRbeta diversity, which derived from surviving recipient T cells and thymic progenitors. In patients about two months after transplant, alpha-beta T cells reportedly arose from several hundred expanded graft clones.

The chain links TRBV20-1 to TRBJ2-7; TRBD2 matches at 8 bases. This sample comprised PBMCs, mostly from graft donor cells, obtained 360 days after TCRalphabeta/CD19-depleted stem cell transplant. The clonotype was recovered from a female patient between 2 and 15 years old who had a stem cell transplant for congenital amegakaryocytic thrombocytopenia, so the T cells may come from the graft donor. In DNA form, the CDR3 reads TGCAGTGCTAGAGAAGCCAGCGGGAGCGGTGAGCAGTACTTC. Its protein product is CSAREASGSGEQYF.